This TCR beta chain was found in a study of blood T cell repertoires in COVID-19. Clones were read by immunoSEQ multiplex PCR, and TCRdb kept only the in-frame ones, dropping some. The table has more than 300,000 clones, more than 85% seen once. Sequencing was done on a sample of PBMCs or T cells enriched from blood (not recorded which). This TCR was recovered from a woman under 40 who had recovered from COVID-19.

CDR3 region: CASSDRVRTPLHF. DNA for the CDR3: TGTGCCAGCAGTGACAGGGTGAGGACACCCCTCCACTTT. This chain uses TRBV2 with TRBJ1-6; D perhaps matches TRBD1 (5 bases). V lost 3 bases to trimming and J lost 11 bases, with 11 bases between them. The germline gives CDR1 SNHLY, CDR2 FYNNEI. The CDR3 length is 13 residues.